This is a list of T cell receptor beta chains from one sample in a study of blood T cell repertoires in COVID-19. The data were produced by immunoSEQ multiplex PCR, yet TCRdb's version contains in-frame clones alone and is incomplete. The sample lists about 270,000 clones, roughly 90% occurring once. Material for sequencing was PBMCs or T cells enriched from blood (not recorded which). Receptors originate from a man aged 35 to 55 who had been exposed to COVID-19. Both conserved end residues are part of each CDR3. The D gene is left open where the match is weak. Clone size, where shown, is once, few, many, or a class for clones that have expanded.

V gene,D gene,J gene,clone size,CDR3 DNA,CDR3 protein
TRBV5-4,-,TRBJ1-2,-,TGTGCCAGCAGAACAGACAGCCGTTATGGCTACACCTTC,CASRTDSRYGYTF
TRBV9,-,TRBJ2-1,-,TGTGCCAGCAGCGTAGTAGCTGACCTATATGTCAATGAGCAGTTCTTC,CASSVVADLYVNEQFF
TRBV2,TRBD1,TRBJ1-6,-,TGTGCCAGCAGGGGAATTCAGGGGGCTGCTGATAATTCACCCCTCCACTTT,CASRGIQGAADNSPLHF
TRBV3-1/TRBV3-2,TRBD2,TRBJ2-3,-,TGTGCCAGCAGCCTTAGAAAGGGAGCGGGATGGTTAGATACGCAGTATTTT,CASSLRKGAGWLDTQYF
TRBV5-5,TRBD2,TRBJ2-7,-,TGTGCCAGCAGCTTGGAATGGACTAGCGGGGGGTTATACGAGCAGTACTTC,CASSLEWTSGGLYEQYF
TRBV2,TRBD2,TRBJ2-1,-,TGTGCCAGCACGGGACTACTCTACAATGAGCAGTTCTTC,CASTGLLYNEQFF
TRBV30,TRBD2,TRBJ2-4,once,TGTGCCTGGAGTTCCCCACCACTAGCGGGAGTTAATTGGGACATTCAGTACTTC,CAWSSPPLAGVNWDIQYF
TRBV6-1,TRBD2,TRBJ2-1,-,TGTGCCAGCAGTGAACAGCTAGCGGTTATTGTGCAGTTCTTC,CASSEQLAVIVQFF
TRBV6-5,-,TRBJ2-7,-,TGTGCCAGCAGTTACCGAGGGTACGAGCAGTACTTC,CASSYRGYEQYF
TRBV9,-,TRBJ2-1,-,TGTGCCAGCAGCGTAGAATCGGTAAGCAATGAGCAGTTCTTC,CASSVESVSNEQFF
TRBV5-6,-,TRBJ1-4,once,TGTGCCAGCAGCCGACAGCGATATGCAACTAATGAAAAACTGTTTTTT,CASSRQRYATNEKLFF
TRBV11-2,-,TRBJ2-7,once,TGTGCCAGCAGCGTCGCGGGACGGCTGCTCTACGAGCAGTACTTC,CASSVAGRLLYEQYF
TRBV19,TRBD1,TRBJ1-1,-,TGTGCCAGTAGTATCGGGGTGACAGGGACGAACACTGAAGCTTTCTTT,CASSIGVTGTNTEAFF
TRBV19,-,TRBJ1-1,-,TGTGCCAGTAGTATTTTACTGAGGAACACTGAAGCTTTCTTT,CASSILLRNTEAFF
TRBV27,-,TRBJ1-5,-,TGTGCCAGCAGTTTAGGAGGGGCGCAGAATCAGCCCCAGCATTTT,CASSLGGAQNQPQHF
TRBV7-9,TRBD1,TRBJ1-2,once,TGTGCCAGCCAGACAGGGGGCGCGGAATATGGCTACACCTTC,CASQTGGAEYGYTF
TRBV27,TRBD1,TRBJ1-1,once,TGTGCCAGCAGTCCCACCGGGACAGGTTTTCACACTGAAGCTTTCTTT,CASSPTGTGFHTEAFF
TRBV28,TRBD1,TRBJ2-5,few,TGTGCCAGCAGGGAGGGGACAGGGGGCCAAGAGACCCAGTACTTC,CASREGTGGQETQYF
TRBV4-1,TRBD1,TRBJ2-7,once,TGCGCCAGCAGCCAATCGAGGTCCCTGGGACAGGGCAGCGAGCAGTACTTC,CASSQSRSLGQGSEQYF